What follows is one T cell receptor beta chain and its context. Its antigen is unidentified. This record belongs to a study of cytomegalovirus exposure and HLA in healthy donors. Primers: 60 Vbeta forward and 13 Jbeta reverse. Produced via immunoSEQ multiplex PCR; TCRdb's table is partial and in-frame only. This sample carries under 200,000 clones, 84% of them seen once, and the ten largest clones take 0.2% to 0.3%. Broader study findings: As a later analysis revealed, most CMV-associated TCR beta chains appeared HLA-restricted. Rates of TCR association differed by HLA locus in a later analysis, with DRB1 highest and HLA-C lowest.

The sequence was collected from a boy younger than 18 in good health and CMV-seronegative. Sequences were obtained from PBMCs.

CDR3 in DNA: TGTGCCAGCAGCTTAGCTGGCGGGAGGGCGGTACGACGCGCAGATACGCAGTATTTT. It encodes CASSLAGGRAVRRADTQYF. The chain has TRBV7-2 and TRBJ2-3, with TRBD2 matching over 9 bases. The germline gives CDR1 SGHTA, CDR2 FQGNSA. With V trimmed by 0 bases and J by 4 bases, 14 bases remained unmatched. The CDR3 runs 19 residues. The full variable domain, in which reference TRBV7-2 and TRBJ2-3 provide the parts outside the CDR3, is GAGVSQSPSNKVTEKGKDVELRCDPISGHTALYWYRQSLGQGLEFLIYFQGNSAPDKSGLPSDRFSAERTGGSVSTLTIQRTQQEDSAVYLCASSLAGGRAVRRADTQYFGPGTRLTVL.